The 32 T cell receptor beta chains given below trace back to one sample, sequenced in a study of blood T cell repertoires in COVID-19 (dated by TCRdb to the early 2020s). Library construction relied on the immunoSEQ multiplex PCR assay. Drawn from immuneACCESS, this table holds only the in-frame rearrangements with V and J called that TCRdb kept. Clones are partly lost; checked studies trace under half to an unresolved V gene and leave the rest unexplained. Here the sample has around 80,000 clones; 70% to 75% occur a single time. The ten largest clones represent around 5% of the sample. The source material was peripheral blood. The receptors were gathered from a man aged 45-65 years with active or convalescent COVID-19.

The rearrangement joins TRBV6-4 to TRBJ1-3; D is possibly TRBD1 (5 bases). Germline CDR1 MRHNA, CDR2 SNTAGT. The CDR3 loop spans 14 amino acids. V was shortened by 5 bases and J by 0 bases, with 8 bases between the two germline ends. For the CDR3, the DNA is TGTGCCAGCAGTCCCGGGGGCTCTGGAAACACCATATATTTT. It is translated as CASSPGGSGNTIYF.

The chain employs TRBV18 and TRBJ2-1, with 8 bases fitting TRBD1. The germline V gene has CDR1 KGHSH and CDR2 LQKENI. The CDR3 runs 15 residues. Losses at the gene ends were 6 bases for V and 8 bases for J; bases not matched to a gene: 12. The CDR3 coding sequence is TGTGCCAGCTCCCCCGAATCGACAGGGGCATATGAGCAGTTCTTC. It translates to CASSPESTGAYEQFF.

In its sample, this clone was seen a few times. For the CDR3, the DNA is TGTGCCAGCAGTTACTCGTCGGGACAGCACAACACTGAAGCTTTCTTT. The encoded protein is CASSYSSGQHNTEAFF. The chain couples TRBV6-2 or TRBV6-3 to TRBJ1-1; 7 bases line up with TRBD1. Germline CDR1 MNHEY, CDR2 SVGEGT. Unmatched junction bases numbered 6, after V lost 0 bases and J lost 2 bases. The CDR3 runs 16 residues.

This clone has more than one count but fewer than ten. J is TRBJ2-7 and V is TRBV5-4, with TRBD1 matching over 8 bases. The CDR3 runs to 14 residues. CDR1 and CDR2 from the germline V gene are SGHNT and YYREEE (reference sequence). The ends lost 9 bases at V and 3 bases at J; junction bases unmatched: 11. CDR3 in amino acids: CATSRDRTYYEQYF. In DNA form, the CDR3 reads TGTGCCACATCCCGGGACAGGACTTACTACGAGCAGTACTTC.

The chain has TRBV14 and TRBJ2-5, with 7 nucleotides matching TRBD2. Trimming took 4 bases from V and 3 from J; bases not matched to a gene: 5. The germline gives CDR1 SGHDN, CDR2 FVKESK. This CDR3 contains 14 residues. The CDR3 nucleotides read TGTGCCAGCAGCCGGCGGGGGTCGGAAGAGACCCAGTACTTC. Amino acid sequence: CASSRRGSEETQYF.

For the CDR3, the DNA is TGTGCCAGCAGTCCCTCGGGGGCTAACTATGGCTACACCTTC. Protein: CASSPSGANYGYTF. J is TRBJ1-2 and V is TRBV27, with a possible D match to TRBD1 (5 bases). V dropped 5 bases and J dropped 0 bases, with 10 bases sitting between them. The CDR3 spans 14 residues. Germline CDR1 MNHEY, CDR2 SMNVEV (reference sequence).

CDR3 sequence: CASRRTGESYEQYF. CDR3 coding DNA: TGTGCCAGCAGAAGGACAGGGGAATCCTACGAGCAGTACTTC. The V gene is TRBV6-5, the J gene TRBJ2-7; the match to TRBD1 covers 9 bases. This CDR3 spans 14 amino acids. V shed 6 bases and J 1 base; nucleotides not matched to a gene: 4. Germline V lookup: CDR1 MNHEY, CDR2 SVGAGI.

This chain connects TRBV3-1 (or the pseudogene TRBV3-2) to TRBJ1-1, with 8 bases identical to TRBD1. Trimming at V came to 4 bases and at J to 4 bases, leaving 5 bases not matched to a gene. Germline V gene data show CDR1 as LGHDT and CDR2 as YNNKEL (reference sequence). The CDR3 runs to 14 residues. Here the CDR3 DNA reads TGTGCCAGCAGCCCCTACAGGGGGTCCACTGAAGCTTTCTTT. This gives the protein CASSPYRGSTEAFF.

The CDR3 sequence: CASSQGSRGAIHEQFF. The CDR3 region has the DNA TGTGCCAGCAGCCAAGGGTCTCGGGGGGCGATCCATGAGCAGTTCTTC. The V call is TRBV3-1 (or the pseudogene TRBV3-2), the J call TRBJ2-1; maybe TRBD2 (7 bases). Germline V lookup: CDR1 LGHDT, CDR2 YNNKEL (reference sequence). Trimming took 1 base from V and 8 from J, leaving 18 bases between them. The length of the CDR3 is 16 residues.

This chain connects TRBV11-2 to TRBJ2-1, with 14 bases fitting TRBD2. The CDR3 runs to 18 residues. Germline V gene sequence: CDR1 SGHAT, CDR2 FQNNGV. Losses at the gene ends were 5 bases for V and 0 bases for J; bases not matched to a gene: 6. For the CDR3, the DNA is TGTGCCAGCAGCCCTAGGACTAGCGGGGGGAACTCCTACAATGAGCAGTTCTTC. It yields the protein CASSPRTSGGNSYNEQFF.

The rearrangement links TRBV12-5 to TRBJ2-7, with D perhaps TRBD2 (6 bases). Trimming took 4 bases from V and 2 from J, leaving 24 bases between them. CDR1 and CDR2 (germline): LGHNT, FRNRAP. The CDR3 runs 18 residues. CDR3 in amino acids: CASGSQWETSVSTYEQYF. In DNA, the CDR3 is TGTGCTAGTGGTTCCCAGTGGGAGACTAGTGTAAGTACCTACGAGCAGTACTTC.

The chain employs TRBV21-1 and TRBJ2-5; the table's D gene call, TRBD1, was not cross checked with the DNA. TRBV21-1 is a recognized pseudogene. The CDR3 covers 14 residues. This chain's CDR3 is CASSSQDRRETQYF. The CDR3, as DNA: TGTGCCAGCAGCTCCCAGGACAGGCGAGAGACCCAGTACTTC.

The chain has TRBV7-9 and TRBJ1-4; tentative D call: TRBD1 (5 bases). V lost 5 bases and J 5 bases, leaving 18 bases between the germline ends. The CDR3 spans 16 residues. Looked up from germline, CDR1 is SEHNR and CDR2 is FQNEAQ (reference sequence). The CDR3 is CASSKPTGIGNEKLFF. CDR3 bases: TGTGCCAGCAGCAAACCCACAGGAATTGGGAATGAAAAACTGTTTTTT.

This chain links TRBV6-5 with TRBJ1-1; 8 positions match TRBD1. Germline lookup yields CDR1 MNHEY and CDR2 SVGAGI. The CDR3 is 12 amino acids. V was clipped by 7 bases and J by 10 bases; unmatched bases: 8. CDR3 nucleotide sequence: TGTGCCAGCAATGGACCAGGGGGCCGAGCTTTCTTT. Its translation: CASNGPGGRAFF.

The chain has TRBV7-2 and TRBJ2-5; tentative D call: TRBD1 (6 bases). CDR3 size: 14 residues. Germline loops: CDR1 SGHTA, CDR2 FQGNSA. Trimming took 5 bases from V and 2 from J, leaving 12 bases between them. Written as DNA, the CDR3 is TGTGCCAGCAGCCCCTTCAGGGGTCAAGAGACCCAGTACTTC. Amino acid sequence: CASSPFRGQETQYF.

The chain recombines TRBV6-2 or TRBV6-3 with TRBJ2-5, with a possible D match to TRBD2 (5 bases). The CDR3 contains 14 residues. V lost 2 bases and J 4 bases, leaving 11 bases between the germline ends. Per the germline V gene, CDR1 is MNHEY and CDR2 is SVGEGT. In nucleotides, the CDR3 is TGTGCCAGCAGTTACGGAGGCAGGATAGAGACCCAGTACTTC. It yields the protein CASSYGGRIETQYF.

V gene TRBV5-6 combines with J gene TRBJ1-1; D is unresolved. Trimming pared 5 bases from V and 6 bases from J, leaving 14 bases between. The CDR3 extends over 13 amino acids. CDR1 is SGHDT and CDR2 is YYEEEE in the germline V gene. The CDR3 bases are TGTGCCAGCAGTTTAGGGAGTTCACCTGAAGCTTTCTTT. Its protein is CASSLGSSPEAFF.

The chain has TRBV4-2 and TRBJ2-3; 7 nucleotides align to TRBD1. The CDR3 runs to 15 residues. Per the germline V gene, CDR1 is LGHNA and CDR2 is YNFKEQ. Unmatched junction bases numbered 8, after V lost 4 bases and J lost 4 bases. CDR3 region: CASSPGTVVADTQYF. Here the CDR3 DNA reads TGTGCCAGCAGCCCTGGGACAGTAGTAGCAGATACGCAGTATTTT.

The CDR3 is CASSLAGTNEKLFF. The CDR3 DNA is TGTGCCAGCAGCTTGGCAGGGACTAATGAAAAACTGTTTTTT. V and J are TRBV5-6 and TRBJ1-4; TRBD1 is a possible D gene (5 bases). Germline V gene lookup returns CDR1 SGHDT and CDR2 YYEEEE. This CDR3 contains 14 residues. V was trimmed by 0 bases and J by 2 bases, leaving 5 bases between them.

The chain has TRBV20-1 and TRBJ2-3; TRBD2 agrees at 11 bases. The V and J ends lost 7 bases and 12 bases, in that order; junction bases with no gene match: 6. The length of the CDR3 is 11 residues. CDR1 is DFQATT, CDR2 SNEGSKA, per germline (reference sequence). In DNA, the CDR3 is TGCAGTGAGTCTAGCGGGGGGATCCAGTATTTT. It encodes CSESSGGIQYF.

CDR3 DNA: TGTGCCAGCAGTTACTCGGGGCAGTGGCCAGGAGATACGCAGTATTTT. It yields the protein CASSYSGQWPGDTQYF. The chain has TRBV6-6 and TRBJ2-3, with a possible D match to TRBD1 (5 bases). The CDR3 is 16 residues long. Per the germline V gene, CDR1 is MNHNY and CDR2 is SVGAGI (reference sequence). V gave up 0 bases and J gave up 5 bases, with 15 bases separating them.

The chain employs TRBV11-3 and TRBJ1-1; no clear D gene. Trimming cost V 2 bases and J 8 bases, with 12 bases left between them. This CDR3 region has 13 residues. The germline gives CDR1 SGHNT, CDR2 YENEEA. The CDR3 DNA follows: TGTGCCAGCAGCTTACGGCTCGGAGGGGAAGCTTTCTTT. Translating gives CASSLRLGGEAFF.

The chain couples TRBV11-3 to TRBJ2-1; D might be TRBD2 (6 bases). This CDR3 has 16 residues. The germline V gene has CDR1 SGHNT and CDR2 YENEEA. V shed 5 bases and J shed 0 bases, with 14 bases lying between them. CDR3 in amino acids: CASSPRTEGSYNEQFF. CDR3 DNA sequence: TGTGCCAGCAGCCCGAGGACGGAGGGCTCCTACAATGAGCAGTTCTTC. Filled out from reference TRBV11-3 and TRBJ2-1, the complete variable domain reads EAGVVQSPRYKIIEKKQPVAFWCNPISGHNTLYWYLQNLGQGPELLIRYENEEAVDDSQLPKDRFSAERLKGVDSTLKIQPAELGDSAVYLCASSPRTEGSYNEQFFGPGTRLTVL.

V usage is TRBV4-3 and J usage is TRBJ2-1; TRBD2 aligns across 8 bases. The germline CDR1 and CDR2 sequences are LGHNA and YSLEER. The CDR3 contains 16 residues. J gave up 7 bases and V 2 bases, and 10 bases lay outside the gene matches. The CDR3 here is CASSQNRGGHGNEQFF. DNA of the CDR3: TGCGCCAGCAGCCAAAACCGGGGGGGCCACGGGAATGAGCAGTTCTTC.

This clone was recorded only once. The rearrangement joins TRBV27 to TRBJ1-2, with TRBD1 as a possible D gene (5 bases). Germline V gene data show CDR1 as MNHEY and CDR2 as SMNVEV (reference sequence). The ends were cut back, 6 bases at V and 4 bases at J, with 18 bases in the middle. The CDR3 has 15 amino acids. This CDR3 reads CASSLRGDSTYGYTF. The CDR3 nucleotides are TGTGCCAGCAGCCTCCGAGGGGACTCCACCTATGGCTACACCTTC.

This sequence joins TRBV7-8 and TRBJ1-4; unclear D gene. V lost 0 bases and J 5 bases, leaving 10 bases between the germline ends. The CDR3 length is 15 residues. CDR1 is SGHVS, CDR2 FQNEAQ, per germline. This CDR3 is CASSLAVGGNEKLFF. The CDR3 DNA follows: TGTGCCAGCAGCTTAGCGGTGGGCGGGAATGAAAAACTGTTTTTT.

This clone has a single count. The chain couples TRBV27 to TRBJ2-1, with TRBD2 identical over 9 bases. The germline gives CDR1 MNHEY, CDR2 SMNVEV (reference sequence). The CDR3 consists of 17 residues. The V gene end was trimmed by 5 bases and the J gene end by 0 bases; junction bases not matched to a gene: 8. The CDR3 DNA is TGTGCCAGCAGTAGCCTAGCGGGGACAAGCTCCTACAATGAGCAGTTCTTC. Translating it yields CASSSLAGTSSYNEQFF.

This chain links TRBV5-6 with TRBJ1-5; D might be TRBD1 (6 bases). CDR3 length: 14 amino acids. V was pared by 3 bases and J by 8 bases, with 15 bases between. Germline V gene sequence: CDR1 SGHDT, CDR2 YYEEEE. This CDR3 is CASSWGQGMEPQHF. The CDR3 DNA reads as TGTGCCAGCAGCTGGGGGCAGGGGATGGAGCCCCAGCATTTT.

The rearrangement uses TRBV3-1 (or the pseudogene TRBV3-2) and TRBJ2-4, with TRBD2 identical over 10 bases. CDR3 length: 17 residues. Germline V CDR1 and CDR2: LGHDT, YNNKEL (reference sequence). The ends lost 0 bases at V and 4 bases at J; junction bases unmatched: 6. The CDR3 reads CASSQDAAGGRKNIQYF. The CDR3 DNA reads TGTGCCAGCAGCCAAGATGCAGCGGGGGGGCGGAAAAACATTCAGTACTTC.

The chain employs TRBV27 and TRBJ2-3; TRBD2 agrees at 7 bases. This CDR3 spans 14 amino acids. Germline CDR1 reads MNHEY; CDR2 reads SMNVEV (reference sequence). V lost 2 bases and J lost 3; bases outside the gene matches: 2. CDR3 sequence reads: CASSLVAGTDTQYF. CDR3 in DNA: TGTGCCAGCAGTTTAGTAGCGGGTACAGATACGCAGTATTTT.

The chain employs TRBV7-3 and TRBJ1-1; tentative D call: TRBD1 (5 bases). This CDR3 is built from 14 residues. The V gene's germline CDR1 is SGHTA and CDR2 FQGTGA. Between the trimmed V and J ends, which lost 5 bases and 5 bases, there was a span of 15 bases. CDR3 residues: CASSQTTVGTEAFF. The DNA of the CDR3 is TGTGCCAGCAGCCAAACGACAGTGGGGACTGAAGCTTTCTTT. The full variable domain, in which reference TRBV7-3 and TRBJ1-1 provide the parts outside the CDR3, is GAGVSQTPSNKVTEKGKYVELRCDPISGHTALYWYRQSLGQGPEFLIYFQGTGAADDSGLPNDRFFAVRPEGSVSTLKIQRTERGDSAVYLCASSQTTVGTEAFFGQGTRLTVV.

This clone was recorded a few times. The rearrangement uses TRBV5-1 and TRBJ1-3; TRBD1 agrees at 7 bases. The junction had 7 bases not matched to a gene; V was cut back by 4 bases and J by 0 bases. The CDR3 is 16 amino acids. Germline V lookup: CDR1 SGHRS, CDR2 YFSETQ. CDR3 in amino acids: CASSMGQSTSGNTIYF. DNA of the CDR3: TGCGCCAGCAGCATGGGACAGAGCACCTCTGGAAACACCATATATTTT.